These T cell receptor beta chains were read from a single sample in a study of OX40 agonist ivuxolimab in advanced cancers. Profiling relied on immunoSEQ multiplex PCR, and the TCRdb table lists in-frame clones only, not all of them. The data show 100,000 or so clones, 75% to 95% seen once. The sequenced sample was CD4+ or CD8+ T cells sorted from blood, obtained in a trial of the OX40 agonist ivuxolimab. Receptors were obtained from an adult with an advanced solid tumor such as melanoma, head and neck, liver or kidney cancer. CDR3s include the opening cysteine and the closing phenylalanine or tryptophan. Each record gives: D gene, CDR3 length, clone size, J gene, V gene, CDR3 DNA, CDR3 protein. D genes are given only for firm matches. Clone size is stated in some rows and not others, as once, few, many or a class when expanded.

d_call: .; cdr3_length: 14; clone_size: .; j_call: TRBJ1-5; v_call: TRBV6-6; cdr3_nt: TGTGCCAGCAGTTACTCCGGGGGAAATCAGCCCCAGCATTTT; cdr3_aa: CASSYSGGNQPQHF
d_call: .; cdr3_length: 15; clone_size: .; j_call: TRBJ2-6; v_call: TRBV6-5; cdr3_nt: TGTGCCAGCAGCCGAGGCTCCTCTGGGGCCAACGTCCTGACTTTC; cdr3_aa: CASSRGSSGANVLTF
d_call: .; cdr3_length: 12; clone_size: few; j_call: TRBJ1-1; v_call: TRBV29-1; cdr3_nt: TGCAGCGGAGAGCTCCGGAGGAATGAAGCTTTCTTT; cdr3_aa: CSGELRRNEAFF
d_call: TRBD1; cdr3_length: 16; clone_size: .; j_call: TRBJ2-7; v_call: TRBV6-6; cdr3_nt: TGTGCCAGCAGTAAACAGGGGACAGGGTCCTCCTACGAGCAGTACTTC; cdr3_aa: CASSKQGTGSSYEQYF
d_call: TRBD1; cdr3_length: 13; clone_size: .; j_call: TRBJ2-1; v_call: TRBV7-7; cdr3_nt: TGTGCTAGCAGTGTTGACAGGGGCAATGAGCAGTTCTTC; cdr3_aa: CASSVDRGNEQFF
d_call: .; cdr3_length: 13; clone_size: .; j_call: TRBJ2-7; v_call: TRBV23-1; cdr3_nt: TGCGCCAGCAAACCAAGAGGGGACTACGAGCAGTACTTC; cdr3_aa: CASKPRGDYEQYF
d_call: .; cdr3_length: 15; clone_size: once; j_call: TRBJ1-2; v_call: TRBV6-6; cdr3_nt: TGTGCCAGCAGTTACCGAGCCTCTTCCAACTATGGCTACACCTTC; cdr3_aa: CASSYRASSNYGYTF
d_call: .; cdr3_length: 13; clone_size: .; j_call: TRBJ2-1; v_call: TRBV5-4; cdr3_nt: TGTGCCAGCAGCTCCAAAGCACTAGGGGGGCAGTTCTTC; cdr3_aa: CASSSKALGGQFF
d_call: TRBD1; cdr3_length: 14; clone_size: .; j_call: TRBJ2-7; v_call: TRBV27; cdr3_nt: TGTGCCAGCGCCACCAGGGGGCGGCCCTACGAGCAGTACTTC; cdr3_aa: CASATRGRPYEQYF
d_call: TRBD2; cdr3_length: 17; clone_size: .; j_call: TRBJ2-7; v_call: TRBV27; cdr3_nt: TGTGCCAGCAGTCCCCGGAGTCAGGGCGGGAGCAGGTACGAGCAGTACTTC; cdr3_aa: CASSPRSQGGSRYEQYF
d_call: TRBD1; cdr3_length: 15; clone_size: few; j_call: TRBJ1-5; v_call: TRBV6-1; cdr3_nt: TGTGCCAGCATTCCCCTCGGGACAGGGAACCAGCCCCAGCATTTT; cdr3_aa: CASIPLGTGNQPQHF
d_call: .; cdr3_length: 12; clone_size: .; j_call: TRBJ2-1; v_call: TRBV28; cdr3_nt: TGTGCCAGCAGTTTGGGGCCAACCCCCCAGTTCTTC; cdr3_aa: CASSLGPTPQFF
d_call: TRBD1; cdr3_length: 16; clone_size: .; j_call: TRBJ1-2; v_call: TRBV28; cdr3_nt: TGTGCCAGCAGTTTGCCCGGGACAGGGCCTAACTATGGCTACACCTTC; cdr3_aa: CASSLPGTGPNYGYTF
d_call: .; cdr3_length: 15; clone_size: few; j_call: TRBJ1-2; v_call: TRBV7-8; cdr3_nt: TGTGCCAGCAGCCCCCGCGGGGCCCTCTTGTATGGCTACACCTTC; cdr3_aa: CASSPRGALLYGYTF
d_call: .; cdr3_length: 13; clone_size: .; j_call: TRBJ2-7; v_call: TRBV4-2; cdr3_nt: TGTGCCAGCAGCCAAGATTACGGGGGAGAGCAGTACTTC; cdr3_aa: CASSQDYGGEQYF
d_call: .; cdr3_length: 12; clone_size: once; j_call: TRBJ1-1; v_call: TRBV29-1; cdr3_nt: TGCAGCGTTGCGGGCAGAAACACTGAAGCTTTCTTT; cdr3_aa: CSVAGRNTEAFF
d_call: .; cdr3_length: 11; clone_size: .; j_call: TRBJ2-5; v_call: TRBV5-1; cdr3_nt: TGCGCCAGCAGCTTGGAACAGGCCCAGTACTTC; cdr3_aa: CASSLEQAQYF
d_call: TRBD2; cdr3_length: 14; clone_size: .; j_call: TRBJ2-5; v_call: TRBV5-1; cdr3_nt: TGCGCCAGCAGCCCTTCTGGGGGAGGGGAGACCCAGTACTTC; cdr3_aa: CASSPSGGGETQYF
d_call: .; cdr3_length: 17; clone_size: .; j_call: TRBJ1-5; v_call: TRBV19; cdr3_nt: TGTGCCAGTAGTTTCCTTGGACAGCAGTATAGCAATCAGCCCCAGCATTTT; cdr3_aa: CASSFLGQQYSNQPQHF
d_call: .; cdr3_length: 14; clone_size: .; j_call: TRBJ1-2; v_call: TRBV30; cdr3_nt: TGTGCCTGGAGTCTTGCCGGGGTTAACTATGGCTACACCTTC; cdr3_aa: CAWSLAGVNYGYTF
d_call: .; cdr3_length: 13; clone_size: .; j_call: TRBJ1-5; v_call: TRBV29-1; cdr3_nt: TGCAGCGGAGGAGACGGTTTCAATCAGCCCCAGCATTTT; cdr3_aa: CSGGDGFNQPQHF
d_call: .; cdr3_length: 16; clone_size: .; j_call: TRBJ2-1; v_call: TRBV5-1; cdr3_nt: TGCGCCAGCAGCTCTCTAGGGGTAGCGGCGTACAATGAGCAGTTCTTC; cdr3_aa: CASSSLGVAAYNEQFF
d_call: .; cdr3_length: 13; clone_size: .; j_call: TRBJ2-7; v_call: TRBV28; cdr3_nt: TGTGCCAGCATCCGAGGGGCCCCCTACGAGCAGTACTTC; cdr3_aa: CASIRGAPYEQYF
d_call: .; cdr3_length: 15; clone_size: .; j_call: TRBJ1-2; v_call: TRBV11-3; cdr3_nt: TGTGCCAGCAGCTTAGACCCCACAGCCCGCTATGGCTACACCTTC; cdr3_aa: CASSLDPTARYGYTF
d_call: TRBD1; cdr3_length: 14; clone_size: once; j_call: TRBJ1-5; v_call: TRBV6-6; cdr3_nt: TGTGCCTCCCTAGGGACAGGGAGCAATCAGCCCCAGCATTTT; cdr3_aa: CASLGTGSNQPQHF
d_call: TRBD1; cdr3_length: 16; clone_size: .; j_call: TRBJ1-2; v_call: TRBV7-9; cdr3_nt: TGTGCCAGCAGCTCCTCCGGGACAGGGGGCGCGGGAGGCTACACCTTC; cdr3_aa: CASSSSGTGGAGGYTF
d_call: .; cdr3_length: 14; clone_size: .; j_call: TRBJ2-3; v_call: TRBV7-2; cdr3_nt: TGTGCCAGCAGCTTCCCGGGGGCCGCAGATACGCAGTATTTT; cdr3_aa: CASSFPGAADTQYF
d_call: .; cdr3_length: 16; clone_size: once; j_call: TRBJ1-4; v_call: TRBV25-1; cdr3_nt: TGTGCCAGCAGTGAATCTCTGGGCAGGGGCTCTGAAAAACTGTTTTTT; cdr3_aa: CASSESLGRGSEKLFF
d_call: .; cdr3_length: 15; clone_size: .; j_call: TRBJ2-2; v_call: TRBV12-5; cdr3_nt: TGTGCTAGTCGTTTGATGGGGGCGAACACCGGGGAGCTGTTTTTT; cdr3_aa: CASRLMGANTGELFF
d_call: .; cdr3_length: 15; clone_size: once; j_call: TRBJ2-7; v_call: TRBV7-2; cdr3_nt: TGTGCCAGCAGCTTAGGGGCGGAGGCCTCCTACGAGCAGTACTTC; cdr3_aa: CASSLGAEASYEQYF
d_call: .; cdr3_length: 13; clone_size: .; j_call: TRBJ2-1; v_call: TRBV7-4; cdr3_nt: TGTGCTGTCCGGGGGGACAGGTTTGATGAGCAGTTCTTC; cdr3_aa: CAVRGDRFDEQFF
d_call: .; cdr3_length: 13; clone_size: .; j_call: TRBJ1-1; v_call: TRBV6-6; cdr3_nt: TGTGCCAGCAGTTACTCGGGCATTAACGAAGCTTTCTTT; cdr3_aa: CASSYSGINEAFF
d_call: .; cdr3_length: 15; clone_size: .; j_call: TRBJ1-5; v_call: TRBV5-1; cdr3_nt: TGCGCCAGCAGCCTGGCAGGGAATAGCAATCAGCCCCAGCATTTT; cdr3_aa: CASSLAGNSNQPQHF
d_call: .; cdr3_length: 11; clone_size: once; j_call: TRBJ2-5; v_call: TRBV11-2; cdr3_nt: TGTGCCAGCAGCTTAGACCGGGCCCAGTACTTC; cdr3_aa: CASSLDRAQYF